Shown below are 9 T cell receptor beta chains from a single sample sequenced in a study of blood T cell repertoires in COVID-19. This table comes from immunoSEQ multiplex PCR, and its TCRdb copy is limited to in-frame clones, with some not included. The table records 400,000 or so clones, 75% to 90% of them present only once. The source material was PBMCs or T cells enriched from blood (not recorded which). Receptor source: a man aged 30-40 years who had recovered from COVID-19.

The CDR3 DNA is TGTGCCAGCTCACCTAGAAATCCATCAGCGGGAGAGGGCGAGCAGTACTTC. Encoded protein: CASSPRNPSAGEGEQYF. V usage is TRBV18 and J usage is TRBJ2-7, with 8 positions matching TRBD2. Trimming at V came to 3 bases and at J to 6 bases, leaving 16 bases not matched to a gene. This CDR3 contains 17 residues. Germline V lookup: CDR1 KGHSH, CDR2 LQKENI.

This chain connects TRBV12-5 to TRBJ2-4; D unresolved. CDR1 and CDR2 (germline): LGHNT, FRNRAP. The CDR3 is made up of 12 amino acids. Deletions cut 1 base from V and 7 bases from J, with 5 bases between. This CDR3 is CASGLESNIQYF. The DNA for the CDR3 is TGTGCTAGTGGTTTGGAATCGAACATTCAGTACTTC.

The chain couples TRBV7-6 to TRBJ1-2; D gene ambiguous. Germline CDR1 is SGHVS and CDR2 is FNYEAQ. The CDR3 length is 10 residues. V was cut by 5 bases and J by 6 bases, with 4 bases left in between. This CDR3 is CASSPNGYTF. The CDR3 bases are TGTGCCAGCAGCCCCAATGGCTACACCTTC.

The V gene is TRBV18, the J gene TRBJ1-2; 11 bases fit TRBD1. The CDR3 extends over 13 amino acids. V was pared by 6 bases and J by 5 bases, with 2 bases of the junction left unmatched. The germline V gene has CDR1 KGHSH and CDR2 LQKENI. In DNA form, the CDR3 reads TGTGCCAGCTCGCGGGACAGGGGGTATGGCTACACCTTC. It translates to CASSRDRGYGYTF. Complete variable domain (other parts from reference TRBV18 and TRBJ1-2): NAGVMQNPRHLVRRRGQEARLRCSPMKGHSHVYWYRQLPEEGLKFMVYLQKENIIDESGMPKERFSAEFPKEGPSILRIQQVVRGDSAAYFCASSRDRGYGYTFGSGTRLTVV.

This sequence joins TRBV6-5 and TRBJ1-2; the match to TRBD1 covers 9 bases. Losses at the gene ends were 6 bases for V and 0 bases for J; bases not matched to a gene: 5. CDR1 and CDR2 from the germline V gene are MNHEY and SVGAGI. The CDR3 length is 15 residues. This CDR3 is CASRKQGASNYGYTF. The CDR3 DNA is TGTGCCAGCAGGAAACAGGGGGCATCTAACTATGGCTACACCTTC.

The chain joins TRBV10-3 to TRBJ1-1, with 9 bases lining up with TRBD1. This CDR3 contains 14 residues. The V and J ends lost 7 bases and 1 base, in that order; junction bases with no gene match: 4. Germline V gives CDR1 ENHRY, CDR2 SYGVKD. In DNA, the CDR3 is TGTGCCATCACTGGGGACAGGGCGAACACTGAAGCTTTCTTT. Its protein is CAITGDRANTEAFF.

The chain is built from TRBV30 and TRBJ2-7, with D unresolved. V was trimmed by 4 bases and J by 2 bases, leaving 12 bases between them. The CDR3 sequence is 13 residues long. The germline V gene encodes CDR1 GTSNPN and CDR2 SVGIG (reference sequence). The CDR3 spells CAWTVGGPYEQYF. The DNA of the CDR3 is TGTGCCTGGACGGTTGGCGGTCCCTACGAGCAGTACTTC.

The genes are TRBV28 and TRBJ1-5, with D possibly TRBD1 on 5 matching bases. The V gene lost 9 bases and the J gene lost 6 bases, with 18 bases spanning the gap. Per the germline V gene, CDR1 is MDHEN and CDR2 is SYDVKM. The CDR3 has 14 amino acids. CDR3 region: CASGRQGNAQPQHF. The CDR3 region has the DNA TGTGCCAGTGGACGCCAGGGAAACGCTCAGCCCCAGCATTTT.

This chain connects TRBV3-1 (or the pseudogene TRBV3-2) to TRBJ2-3, with 13 bases that match TRBD2. Losses at the gene ends were 5 bases for V and 7 bases for J; bases not matched to a gene: 3. The CDR3 contains 14 residues. The germline V gene has CDR1 LGHDT and CDR2 YNNKEL (reference sequence). Written as DNA, the CDR3 is TGTGCCAGCAGCACGGGACTAGCGGGGAATACGCAGTATTTT. It translates to CASSTGLAGNTQYF.